This entry describes one T cell receptor (beta chain). The entry originates in a study of cytomegalovirus exposure and HLA in healthy donors. V shed 6 bases and J 4 bases; nucleotides not matched to a gene: 0. The CDR3 consists of 12 residues. Germline-derived CDR1 and CDR2 are SNHLY and FYNNEI. PCR involved 60 Vbeta and 13 Jbeta primers. The protocol was immunoSEQ multiplex PCR, while the TCRdb copy is restricted to in-frame clones and leaves out a portion. The table includes 150,000 to 200,000 clones, over 75% detected once. This clonotype was sampled from a human donor in good health. The source material was PBMCs. The rearrangement joins TRBV2 to TRBJ1-5, with 7 bases aligning to TRBD1. The CDR3 nucleotides are TGTGCCAGCAGACAGGGGAATCAGCCCCAGCATTTT. Translating gives CASRQGNQPQHF. Filled out from reference TRBV2 and TRBJ1-5, the complete variable domain reads EPEVTQTPSHQVTQMGQEVILRCVPISNHLYFYWYRQILGQKVEFLVSFYNNEISEKSEIFDDQFSVERPDGSNFTLKIRSTKLEDSAMYFCASRQGNQPQHFGDGTRLSIL.